The rows below give T cell receptor beta chains drawn from one sample of a study of T cells in localized non-small cell lung cancer. The repertoire was sequenced with immunoSEQ multiplex PCR; TCRdb's copy has only in-frame clones and lacks some. Seen here are approximately 28,000 clones, 80% to 95% observed once, and the top ten hold 4% to 5%. Source: peripheral blood mononuclear cells, taken before any cancer treatment. All receptors come from a woman aged 40-70 years with stage III lung adenocarcinoma. CDR3s include the opening cysteine and the closing phenylalanine or tryptophan. A D gene is named only where the DNA matches it firmly. Only some rows state a clone size, as once, few, many or a class for expanded clones.

j_call | d_call | clone_size | v_call | cdr3_aa | cdr3_nt
TRBJ1-2 | NA | NA | TRBV2 | CASRLNYGYTF | TGTGCCAGCCGACTAAACTATGGCTACACCTTC
TRBJ2-1 | NA | NA | TRBV5-6 | CASSLIGETQFF | TGTGCCAGCAGCTTGATTGGGGAGACTCAGTTCTTC
TRBJ2-5 | TRBD1 | once | TRBV13 | CASSLRDREEETQYF | TGTGCCAGCAGCTTAAGGGACAGGGAAGAAGAGACCCAGTACTTC
TRBJ1-2 | NA | NA | TRBV11-2 | CASSLGFRGGRGNYGYTF | TGTGCCAGCAGCTTAGGGTTCCGGGGAGGGAGAGGGAACTATGGCTACACCTTC
TRBJ2-1 | TRBD2 | NA | TRBV5-4 | CASSLGGGEYNEQFF | TGTGCCAGCAGCTTGGGCGGGGGGGAATACAATGAGCAGTTCTTC
TRBJ1-1 | NA | NA | TRBV5-5 | CASSLPTPEAFF | TGTGCCAGCAGCTTGCCGACACCTGAAGCTTTCTTT
TRBJ2-1 | NA | NA | TRBV29-1 | CSAHGGLSNEQFF | TGCAGCGCCCACGGGGGCCTCTCCAATGAGCAGTTCTTC
TRBJ1-1 | TRBD1 | NA | TRBV5-5 | CASRWGQTNTEAFF | TGTGCCAGCAGATGGGGACAGACCAACACTGAAGCTTTCTTT
TRBJ2-1 | NA | NA | TRBV27 | CASSPTGRYNEQFF | TGTGCCAGCAGCCCGACAGGGAGGTACAATGAGCAGTTCTTC
TRBJ2-1 | TRBD1 | NA | TRBV28 | CASSRRGPNEQFF | TGTGCCAGCAGTAGAAGGGGGCCCAATGAGCAGTTCTTC
TRBJ1-5 | NA | NA | TRBV6-5 | CASSDNSNQPQHF | TGTGCCAGCAGCGATAATAGCAATCAGCCCCAGCATTTT
TRBJ1-1 | NA | NA | TRBV20-1 | CSARVDTEAFF | TGCAGTGCTAGGGTAGACACTGAAGCTTTCTTT
TRBJ1-1 | NA | NA | TRBV6-5 | CASSYDRMNTEAFF | TGTGCCAGCAGTTACGACAGGATGAACACTGAAGCTTTCTTT
TRBJ2-5 | NA | once | TRBV11-2 | CASSLYLAGQETQYF | TGTGCCAGCAGCTTGTACCTAGCAGGACAAGAGACCCAGTACTTC
TRBJ1-1 | NA | NA | TRBV6-6 | CASSYTKGNTEAFF | TGTGCCAGCAGTTACACCAAAGGGAACACTGAAGCTTTCTTT
TRBJ2-1 | TRBD2 | once | TRBV5-6 | CASRTSGSSYNEQFF | TGTGCCAGCAGGACGAGCGGGAGCTCCTACAATGAGCAGTTCTTC